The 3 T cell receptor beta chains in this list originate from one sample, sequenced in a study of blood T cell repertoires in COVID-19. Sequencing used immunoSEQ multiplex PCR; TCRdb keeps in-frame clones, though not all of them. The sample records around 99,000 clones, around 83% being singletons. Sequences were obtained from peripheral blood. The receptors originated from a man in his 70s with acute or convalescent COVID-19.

The CDR3 region has the DNA TGTGCCAGCAGCCAAGGCGGGGGGCGGACCGGGGAGCTGTTTTTT. Its protein product is CASSQGGGRTGELFF. The rearrangement uses TRBV3-1 (or the pseudogene TRBV3-2) and TRBJ2-2, with 8 bases fitting TRBD2. There are 15 residues in the CDR3. Germline assignment: CDR1 LGHDT and CDR2 YNNKEL (reference sequence). V was pared by 1 base and J by 5 bases, with 3 bases of the junction left unmatched.

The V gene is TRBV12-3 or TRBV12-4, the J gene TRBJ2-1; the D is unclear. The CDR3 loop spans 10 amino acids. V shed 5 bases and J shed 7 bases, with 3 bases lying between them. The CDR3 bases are TGTGCCAGCAGTATAAATGAGCAGTTCTTC. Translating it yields CASSINEQFF.

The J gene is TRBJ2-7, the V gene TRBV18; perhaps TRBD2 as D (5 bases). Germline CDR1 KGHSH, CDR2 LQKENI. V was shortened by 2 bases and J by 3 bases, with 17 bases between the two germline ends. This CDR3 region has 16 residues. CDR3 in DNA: TGTGCCAGCTCACCAGGTGGGAGTAAGATGGTCTACGAGCAGTACTTC. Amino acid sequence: CASSPGGSKMVYEQYF.